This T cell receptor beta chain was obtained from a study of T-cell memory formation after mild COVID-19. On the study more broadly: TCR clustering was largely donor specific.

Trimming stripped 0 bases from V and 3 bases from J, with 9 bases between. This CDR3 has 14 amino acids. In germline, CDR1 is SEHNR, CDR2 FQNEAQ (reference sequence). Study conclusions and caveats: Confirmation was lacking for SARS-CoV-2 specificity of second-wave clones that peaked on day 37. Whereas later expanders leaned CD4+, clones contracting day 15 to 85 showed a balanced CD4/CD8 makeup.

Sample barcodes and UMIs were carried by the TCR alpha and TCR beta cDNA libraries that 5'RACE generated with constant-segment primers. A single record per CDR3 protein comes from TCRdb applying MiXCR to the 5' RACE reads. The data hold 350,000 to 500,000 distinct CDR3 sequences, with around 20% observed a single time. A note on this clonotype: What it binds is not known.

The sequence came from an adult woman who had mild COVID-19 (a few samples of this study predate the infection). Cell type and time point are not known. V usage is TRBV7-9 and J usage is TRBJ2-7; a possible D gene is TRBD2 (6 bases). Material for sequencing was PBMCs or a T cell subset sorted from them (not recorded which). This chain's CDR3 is CASSLAERVYEQYF. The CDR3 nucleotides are TGTGCCAGCAGCTTAGCAGAGCGGGTCTACGAGCAGTACTTC.